The 28 T cell receptor beta chains below all came from one sample that was sequenced in a study of CD8 T cells in Susac syndrome. Random-hexamer reverse transcription was applied to roughly 0.45 to 1 ug RNA. MiXCR was run by TCRdb on the immunoSEQ multiplex PCR reads, yielding one entry per CDR3 protein. The table has approximately 150,000 distinct CDR3 sequences, about 90% seen once; the top ten hold approximately 0.082%. Sequencing was performed on CD4+ T cells from PBMCs. These receptors came from a human donor in good health.

The chain carries TRBV19 and TRBJ1-2, with unresolved D. The CDR3 loop spans 13 amino acids. Looked up from germline, CDR1 is LNHDA and CDR2 is SQIVND (reference sequence). The V gene lost 3 bases and the J gene lost 1 base, with 6 bases spanning the gap. The CDR3 sequence is CASSIDFNYGYTF. In nucleotides, the CDR3 is TGTGCCAGTAGTATCGACTTTAACTATGGCTACACCTTC.

The chain joins TRBV5-1 to TRBJ2-5, with 7 bases that match TRBD1. V was pared by 0 bases and J by 3 bases, with 2 bases of the junction left unmatched. Germline V lookup: CDR1 SGHRS, CDR2 YFSETQ. This CDR3 spans 14 amino acids. CDR3 nucleotide sequence: TGCGCCAGCAGCTTGGAGGGGGCGGAAGAGACCCAGTACTTC. Translation gives CASSLEGAEETQYF.

The chain joins TRBV19 to TRBJ2-6, with TRBD1 matching over 8 bases. From germline, CDR1 is LNHDA and CDR2 SQIVND (reference sequence). Trimming removed 2 bases from V and 3 bases from J; junction bases left unmatched: 3. This CDR3 is 16 amino acids long. The CDR3 spells CASSIQGALGANVLTF. In DNA form, the CDR3 reads TGTGCCAGTAGTATACAGGGGGCGCTTGGGGCCAACGTCCTGACTTTC.

The V gene is TRBV3-1, the J gene TRBJ2-1; D is undetermined. The germline CDR1 and CDR2 sequences are LGHDT and YNNKEL (reference sequence). The CDR3 length is 13 residues. V lost 3 bases and J lost 7, with 10 bases in between. In nucleotides, the CDR3 is TGTGCCAGCAGCCAGATGAATCGGAATGAGCAGTTCTTC. Its protein product is CASSQMNRNEQFF.

V is TRBV7-9 and J is TRBJ1-3; D not resolved. The V end was cut by 6 bases, the J end by 0 bases, with 9 bases between. The CDR3 has 14 amino acids. The germline CDR1 and CDR2 sequences are SEHNR and FQNEAQ (reference sequence). CDR3 protein: CASSSQRSGNTIYF. CDR3 coding DNA: TGTGCCAGCAGTTCACAGCGCTCTGGAAACACCATATATTTT.

The chain employs TRBV18 and TRBJ2-5, with a weak D call TRBD2 (5 bases). The V and J ends lost 6 bases and 9 bases respectively, with 17 bases between them. The CDR3 covers 13 residues. Germline assignment: CDR1 KGHSH and CDR2 LQKENI. The CDR3 loop is CASSPVDLEAQYF. CDR3 in DNA: TGTGCCAGCTCCCCCGTGGATTTGGAGGCCCAGTACTTC.

The chain joins TRBV12-3 or TRBV12-4 to TRBJ2-7, with D hard to call. The CDR3 consists of 12 residues. V was pared by 6 bases and J by 6 bases, with 12 bases between. The CDR3 loop reads CASSRNLREQYF. CDR3 sequence (DNA): TGTGCCAGCAGCCGGAACCTACGCGAGCAGTACTTC.

This chain uses TRBV29-1 with TRBJ2-1, with unresolved D. The CDR3 contains 11 residues. Germline CDR1 is SQVTM and CDR2 is ANQGSEA. V lost 3 bases and J lost 6, with 6 bases in between. The CDR3 sequence is CSVEGGNEQFF. Written as DNA, the CDR3 is TGCAGCGTTGAGGGTGGCAATGAGCAGTTCTTC.

The sample holds one count of this clonotype. V gene TRBV19 combines with J gene TRBJ1-4; 8 bases agree with TRBD1. V gave up 4 bases and J gave up 10 bases; unmatched junction bases: 5. The CDR3 consists of 13 residues. Germline V gene data show CDR1 as LNHDA and CDR2 as SQIVND (reference sequence). This CDR3 reads CASSNQGARKLFF. In DNA form, the CDR3 reads TGTGCCAGTAGTAACCAGGGGGCGCGAAAACTGTTTTTT.

The chain couples TRBV7-8 to TRBJ2-4, with 9 bases matching TRBD1. Trimming removed 3 bases from V and 5 bases from J; junction bases left unmatched: 2. Germline V lookup: CDR1 SGHVS, CDR2 FQNEAQ. The CDR3 is 14 residues long. In DNA form, the CDR3 reads TGTGCCAGCAGCTTCCGGGACAGGGAAAACATTCAGTACTTC. Translated, it gives CASSFRDRENIQYF.

V is TRBV9 and J is TRBJ2-7; D unresolved. With 1 base removed from V and 2 bases from J, the gap between germline ends came to 7 bases. The CDR3 contains 13 residues. Germline V lookup: CDR1 SGDLS, CDR2 YYNGEE. CDR3 DNA: TGTGCCAGCAGCGTAAACGGAGCCTACGAGCAGTACTTC. This translates into CASSVNGAYEQYF.

The V call is TRBV7-2, the J call TRBJ1-2, with D perhaps TRBD1 (5 bases). V was shortened by 5 bases and J by 0 bases, with 16 bases between the two germline ends. Germline CDR1 and CDR2: SGHTA and FQGNSA. The CDR3 is 16 amino acids. CDR3 protein: CASSPSAGRPNYGYTF. The CDR3 DNA reads as TGTGCCAGCAGCCCCTCCGCGGGACGCCCTAACTATGGCTACACCTTC.

This chain links TRBV2 with TRBJ2-1; no clear D. Looked up from germline, CDR1 is SNHLY and CDR2 is FYNNEI. Trimming took off 6 bases at V and 7 bases at J, with 13 bases between the two ends. The CDR3 covers 13 residues. CDR3 sequence (DNA): TGTGCCAGCAGCCCCAACCCTCTAAATGAGCAGTTCTTC. Protein: CASSPNPLNEQFF.

The J gene is TRBJ2-1, the V gene TRBV3-1; D unclear. The CDR3 runs to 12 residues. Germline V CDR1 and CDR2: LGHDT, YNNKEL (reference sequence). The V gene lost 3 bases and the J gene lost 3 bases, with 3 bases spanning the gap. CDR3 sequence (DNA): TGTGCCAGCAGCCACGACTACAATGAGCAGTTCTTC. It specifies CASSHDYNEQFF.

V is TRBV6-5 and J is TRBJ1-2; TRBD1 is a possible D gene (5 bases). CDR3 length: 15 residues. Trimming left V 3 bases short and J 3 bases short, with 14 bases between. The germline V gene has CDR1 MNHEY and CDR2 SVGAGI. The CDR3 DNA reads TGTGCCAGCAGTTATGACCAGGGATTGTACTATGGCTACACCTTC. Translating it yields CASSYDQGLYYGYTF.

The chain couples TRBV20-1 to TRBJ2-7; TRBD2 might be the D (5 bases). Deletions cut 0 bases from V and 2 bases from J, with 14 bases between. The CDR3 extends over 15 amino acids. Germline lookup yields CDR1 DFQATT and CDR2 SNEGSKA (reference sequence). The CDR3, as DNA: TGCAGTGCTAGAGATCCGCGGGTCCTTGCCTACGAGCAGTACTTC. The encoded protein is CSARDPRVLAYEQYF.

The genes are TRBV5-1 and TRBJ2-7; D may match TRBD1 or TRBD2 (5 bases each). Germline V lookup: CDR1 SGHRS, CDR2 YFSETQ. V shed 0 bases and J shed 2 bases, with 9 bases lying between them. The CDR3 sequence is 14 residues long. The CDR3 here is CASSLGDATYEQYF. CDR3 in DNA: TGCGCCAGCAGCTTGGGGGACGCCACCTACGAGCAGTACTTC.

The chain combines TRBV28 with TRBJ1-5; D is perhaps TRBD1 (5 bases). V lost 6 bases to trimming and J lost 2 bases, with 8 bases between them. CDR1 and CDR2 (germline): MDHEN, SYDVKM. The CDR3 has 13 residues. CDR3 in DNA: TGTGCCAGCAGATTCAGGGGCAATCAGCCCCAGCATTTT. Its protein is CASRFRGNQPQHF.

This chain connects TRBV2 to TRBJ2-2; D is perhaps TRBD1 (6 bases). Germline CDR1 is SNHLY and CDR2 is FYNNEI. Deletions cut 4 bases from V and 0 bases from J, with 12 bases between. The CDR3 is 16 residues long. The CDR3 loop is CASSAQGRTNTGELFF. In DNA form, the CDR3 reads TGTGCCAGCAGTGCTCAGGGGCGGACGAACACCGGGGAGCTGTTTTTT.

The chain couples TRBV5-1 to TRBJ2-2; D possibly corresponds to TRBD2 (5 bases). CDR3 length equals 16 residues. The germline V gene has CDR1 SGHRS and CDR2 YFSETQ. Trimming removed 0 bases at V and 5 bases at J, with 14 bases between. DNA of the CDR3: TGCGCCAGCAGCTTGGCCCCCGGGGTCGGGACCGGGGAGCTGTTTTTT. This gives the protein CASSLAPGVGTGELFF.

This clonotype has a handful of counts. The CDR3 DNA is TGTGCCTGGAGTAACAGGGGCAATCAGCCCCAGCATTTT. Translating gives CAWSNRGNQPQHF. The rearrangement uses TRBV30 and TRBJ1-5, with D possibly being TRBD1 (6 bases). V lost 2 bases to trimming and J lost 2 bases, with 7 bases between them. Germline V CDR1 and CDR2: GTSNPN, SVGIG (reference sequence). The CDR3 length is 13 residues.

The V and J genes are TRBV28 and TRBJ1-2; a possible D gene is TRBD1 (5 bases). V was trimmed by 4 bases and J by 8 bases, leaving 17 bases between them. The CDR3 has 14 amino acids. The germline V gene has CDR1 MDHEN and CDR2 SYDVKM. This CDR3 reads CASSSSRVLKGYTF. The CDR3 DNA sequence: TGTGCCAGCAGTTCGAGCAGGGTGCTTAAGGGCTACACCTTC.

This chain uses TRBV9 with TRBJ2-7; TRBD1 aligns across 7 bases. Germline lookup yields CDR1 SGDLS and CDR2 YYNGEE. Unmatched junction bases numbered 9, after V lost 4 bases and J lost 2 bases. The CDR3 loop spans 15 amino acids. The CDR3 DNA reads as TGTGCCAGCAGCCCAACGACAGGGCTCACCTACGAGCAGTACTTC. Residues: CASSPTTGLTYEQYF.

The chain has TRBV20-1 and TRBJ2-3; 10 bases are a match to TRBD1. The CDR3 sequence is 16 residues long. Germline CDR1 is DFQATT and CDR2 is SNEGSKA (reference sequence). Losses at the gene ends were 1 base for V and 1 base for J; bases not matched to a gene: 5. CDR3 in DNA: TGCAGTGCTAGAGCCTGGACAGGGGGAGGCACAGATACGCAGTATTTT. As protein: CSARAWTGGGTDTQYF.

The chain carries TRBV4-1 and TRBJ1-2; possible D gene TRBD1, 5 bases. The length of the CDR3 is 14 residues. Germline V lookup: CDR1 MGHRA, CDR2 YSYEKL. V dropped 4 bases and J dropped 5 bases, with 14 bases sitting between them. This CDR3 reads CASSLGPGTYGYTF. The CDR3 DNA reads as TGCGCCAGCAGCCTTGGGCCAGGGACTTATGGCTACACCTTC.

V gene TRBV3-1 combines with J gene TRBJ1-1; D unclear. The V end was cut by 0 bases, the J end by 3 bases, with 5 bases between. Per germline, CDR1 LGHDT and CDR2 YNNKEL (reference sequence). CDR3 length: 13 amino acids. CDR3 residues: CASSQDVYTEAFF. In DNA form, the CDR3 reads TGTGCCAGCAGCCAAGACGTATACACTGAAGCTTTCTTT.

V gene TRBV4-1 combines with J gene TRBJ2-3, with 7 bases lining up with TRBD1. The trim removed 4 bases at V and 0 bases at J, leaving 7 bases unmatched. This CDR3 comprises 16 residues. The germline CDR1 and CDR2 sequences are MGHRA and YSYEKL. DNA of the CDR3: TGCGCCAGCAGCCCCCGCCCAGGGGGTAGCACAGATACGCAGTATTTT. Amino acid sequence: CASSPRPGGSTDTQYF.

The chain uses TRBV30 and TRBJ2-2; no clear D. CDR1 GTSNPN and CDR2 SVGIG come from the germline V gene (reference sequence). The CDR3 runs to 12 residues. V was clipped by 4 bases and J by 1 base, with 4 bases between them. The CDR3 is CAWTLNTGELFF. CDR3 nucleotides: TGTGCCTGGACCCTGAACACCGGGGAGCTGTTTTTT.